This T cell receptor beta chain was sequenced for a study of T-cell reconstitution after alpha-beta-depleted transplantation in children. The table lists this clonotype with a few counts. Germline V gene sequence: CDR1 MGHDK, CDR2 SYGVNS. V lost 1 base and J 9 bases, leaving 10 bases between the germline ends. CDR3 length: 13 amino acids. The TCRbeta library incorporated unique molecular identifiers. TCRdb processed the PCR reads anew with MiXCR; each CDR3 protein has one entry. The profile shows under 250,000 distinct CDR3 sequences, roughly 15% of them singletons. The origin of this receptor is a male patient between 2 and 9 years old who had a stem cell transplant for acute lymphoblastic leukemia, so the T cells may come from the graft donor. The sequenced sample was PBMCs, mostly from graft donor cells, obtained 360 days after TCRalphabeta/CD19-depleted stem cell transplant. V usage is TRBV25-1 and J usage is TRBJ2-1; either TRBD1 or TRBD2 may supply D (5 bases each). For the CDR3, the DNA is TGTGCCAGCAGTGAATCGGCGAGGGGTGAGCAGTTCTTC. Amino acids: CASSESARGEQFF.